A single T cell receptor beta chain is shown here with its context. Its target is not known. Germline and junction disagree at one end, which may indicate a read error. The CDR3 consists of 14 residues. Germline loops: CDR1 SEHNR, CDR2 FQNEAQ (reference sequence). These data come from a study of blood T cells in healthy people across ages. Study-level results: Unknown donor CMV status possibly confounded expanded clonotype changes. Diversity estimated from one million T cells was considered an underestimate. Measured against age, TCR beta diversity per million T cells decreased in a roughly linear manner.

Per sample, at least 5 micrograms of total RNA were extracted. The second PCR ran 7 to 11 cycles with a sample-barcoded 5' primer and J-beta primers. A single record per CDR3 protein comes from TCRdb applying MiXCR to the 5' RACE reads. Here the sample spans under 2,000,000 distinct CDR3 sequences, approximately 50% being singletons. This TCR was sampled from a woman aged 40 to 50 in good health. Input material: blood. V usage is TRBV7-9 and J usage is TRBJ2-7; D perhaps matches TRBD2 (6 bases). The CDR3 DNA reads as TGCGCTCCGGAACGGTGTGGGGGGTCCTACGAGCAGTACTTC. This codes for CAPERCGGSYEQYF.